Listed below are T cell receptor beta chains from one sample, sequenced in a study of response to subunit inactivated influenza vaccine. A single record per CDR3 protein comes from TCRdb applying MiXCR to the RT-PCR reads. The table shows around 760,000 distinct CDR3 sequences, with 11% to 15% occurring only once. Source: PBMCs from blood, taken around 15 days before vaccination. The receptors were sampled from a man aged 50 to 60 who received an inactivated influenza vaccine. The CDR3 runs from the conserved cysteine through the conserved F or W. The D gene is left open where the match is weak. Clone size is not always given. Where it is, it says once, few, many or a class for expanded clones.

v_call: TRBV20-1; d_call: TRBD1; j_call: TRBJ1-2; clone_size: few; cdr3_length: 15; cdr3_aa: CSAPQPGTGGNGYTF; cdr3_nt: TGCAGTGCCCCCCAACCCGGGACAGGGGGGAATGGCTACACCTTC
v_call: TRBV7-2; d_call: TRBD2; j_call: TRBJ2-7; clone_size: -; cdr3_length: 17; cdr3_aa: CASSLTPILAGPNEQYF; cdr3_nt: TGTGCCAGCAGCTTAACCCCTATACTAGCGGGACCCAACGAGCAGTACTTC
v_call: TRBV3-1; d_call: TRBD1; j_call: TRBJ2-1; clone_size: few; cdr3_length: 15; cdr3_aa: CASSLQGAHGNEQFF; cdr3_nt: TGTGCCAGCAGCCTACAGGGGGCGCACGGCAATGAGCAGTTCTTC
v_call: TRBV5-1; d_call: -; j_call: TRBJ2-5; clone_size: few; cdr3_length: 14; cdr3_aa: CASSSNPSGETQYF; cdr3_nt: TGCGCCAGCAGCTCAAACCCCTCGGGGGAGACCCAGTACTTC
v_call: TRBV12-3/TRBV12-4; d_call: TRBD2; j_call: TRBJ2-5; clone_size: many; cdr3_length: 15; cdr3_aa: CASSRGTSGTETQYF; cdr3_nt: TGTGCCAGCAGCCGAGGGACTAGCGGGACAGAGACCCAGTACTTC
v_call: TRBV3-1; d_call: TRBD2; j_call: TRBJ2-1; clone_size: -; cdr3_length: 17; cdr3_aa: CASSQFPGGTDNNEHFF; cdr3_nt: TGTGCCAGCAGCCAGTTTCCGGGAGGGACGGATAACAATGAGCATTTCTTC
v_call: TRBV6-2/TRBV6-3; d_call: TRBD1; j_call: TRBJ1-5; clone_size: -; cdr3_length: 13; cdr3_aa: CASGSVQGPPVLF; cdr3_nt: TGTGCCAGCGGGTCCGTACAGGGGCCGCCGGTGCTTTTT
v_call: TRBV4-3; d_call: -; j_call: TRBJ2-1; clone_size: many; cdr3_length: 16; cdr3_aa: CASSLGVADLGNEQFF; cdr3_nt: TGCGCCAGCAGCCTAGGAGTAGCGGACTTGGGGAATGAGCAGTTCTTC
v_call: TRBV12-3/TRBV12-4; d_call: TRBD1; j_call: TRBJ2-2; clone_size: few; cdr3_length: 15; cdr3_aa: CASRPGQVESGELFF; cdr3_nt: TGTGCCAGCAGGCCCGGACAGGTCGAGTCCGGGGAGCTGTTTTTT
v_call: TRBV28; d_call: -; j_call: TRBJ1-5; clone_size: -; cdr3_length: 15; cdr3_aa: CASSLWRTTNQPQHF; cdr3_nt: TGTGCCAGCAGTTTATGGCGGACTACTAATCAGCCCCAGCATTTT
v_call: TRBV4-1; d_call: -; j_call: TRBJ2-7; clone_size: many; cdr3_length: 14; cdr3_aa: CASSQAPGLYEQYF; cdr3_nt: TGCGCCAGCAGCCAAGCTCCGGGGTTGTACGAGCAGTACTTC
v_call: TRBV10-3; d_call: -; j_call: TRBJ2-3; clone_size: few; cdr3_length: 15; cdr3_aa: CAIRQPSSPTDTQYF; cdr3_nt: TGTGCCATCAGACAGCCCTCCAGCCCCACAGATACGCAGTATTTT
v_call: TRBV2; d_call: -; j_call: TRBJ1-4; clone_size: -; cdr3_length: 13; cdr3_aa: CASSRDHGEKLFF; cdr3_nt: TGTGCCAGCAGTAGGGATCACGGTGAAAAACTGTTTTTT
v_call: TRBV4-1; d_call: TRBD2; j_call: TRBJ2-4; clone_size: -; cdr3_length: 20; cdr3_aa: CASSQQWAAGTSDAKNIQYF; cdr3_nt: TGCGCCAGCAGCCAACAATGGGCAGCCGGGACTAGCGATGCCAAAAACATTCAGTACTTC
v_call: TRBV5-4; d_call: -; j_call: TRBJ2-5; clone_size: few; cdr3_length: 13; cdr3_aa: CASSSLAEETQYF; cdr3_nt: TGTGCCAGCAGCTCCTTAGCGGAAGAGACCCAGTACTTC
v_call: TRBV5-1; d_call: -; j_call: TRBJ2-1; clone_size: -; cdr3_length: 13; cdr3_aa: CASSVVEGNEQFF; cdr3_nt: TGCGCCAGCAGCGTAGTGGAGGGGAATGAGCAGTTCTTC
v_call: TRBV4-1; d_call: -; j_call: TRBJ2-5; clone_size: few; cdr3_length: 13; cdr3_aa: CASSQDQTQTQYF; cdr3_nt: TGCGCCAGCAGCCAAGATCAGACTCAGACCCAGTACTTC
v_call: TRBV6-2/TRBV6-3; d_call: TRBD2; j_call: TRBJ2-3; clone_size: few; cdr3_length: 14; cdr3_aa: CASSQTSLSDTQYF; cdr3_nt: TGTGCCAGCAGTCAGACTAGCCTTTCAGATACGCAGTATTTT
v_call: TRBV9; d_call: -; j_call: TRBJ1-1; clone_size: few; cdr3_length: 15; cdr3_aa: CASSAQQTMNTEAFF; cdr3_nt: TGTGCCAGCAGCGCCCAACAGACTATGAACACTGAAGCTTTCTTT
v_call: TRBV7-8; d_call: -; j_call: TRBJ2-7; clone_size: many; cdr3_length: 12; cdr3_aa: CASSLDGREQYF; cdr3_nt: TGTGCCAGCAGCTTAGACGGGCGCGAGCAGTACTTC
v_call: TRBV10-3; d_call: TRBD2; j_call: TRBJ2-2; clone_size: few; cdr3_length: 14; cdr3_aa: CAIRPGGPSGELFF; cdr3_nt: TGTGCCATCAGGCCGGGAGGGCCTTCCGGGGAGCTGTTTTTT
v_call: TRBV7-2; d_call: -; j_call: TRBJ2-3; clone_size: -; cdr3_length: 16; cdr3_aa: CASSLVARGYTDTQYF; cdr3_nt: TGTGCCAGCAGCTTAGTGGCTAGGGGATACACAGATACGCAGTATTTT
v_call: TRBV6-2/TRBV6-3; d_call: -; j_call: TRBJ1-5; clone_size: -; cdr3_length: 14; cdr3_aa: CASSYNGRNQPQHF; cdr3_nt: TGTGCCAGCAGTTACAACGGAAGAAATCAGCCCCAGCATTTT
v_call: TRBV5-1; d_call: -; j_call: TRBJ2-2; clone_size: few; cdr3_length: 16; cdr3_aa: CASSLVAGTGTGELFF; cdr3_nt: TGCGCCAGCAGCTTGGTGGCAGGGACGGGGACCGGGGAGCTGTTTTTT
v_call: TRBV4-3; d_call: TRBD1; j_call: TRBJ1-1; clone_size: -; cdr3_length: 15; cdr3_aa: CASSLLHSGGTEAFF; cdr3_nt: TGCGCCAGCAGCCTACTACATTCAGGGGGCACTGAAGCTTTCTTT
v_call: TRBV6-1; d_call: -; j_call: TRBJ1-1; clone_size: few; cdr3_length: 13; cdr3_aa: CASRKTGNTEAFF; cdr3_nt: TGTGCCAGCAGAAAGACGGGGAACACTGAAGCTTTCTTT
v_call: TRBV5-6; d_call: -; j_call: TRBJ2-1; clone_size: few; cdr3_length: 16; cdr3_aa: CASSPTGGEPYNEQFF; cdr3_nt: TGTGCCAGCAGCCCAACTGGGGGCGAACCCTACAATGAGCAGTTCTTC
v_call: TRBV7-2; d_call: TRBD1; j_call: TRBJ2-2; clone_size: -; cdr3_length: 16; cdr3_aa: CASSPWDRGPAGELFF; cdr3_nt: TGTGCCAGCAGCCCCTGGGACAGGGGGCCCGCCGGGGAGCTGTTTTTT
v_call: TRBV29-1; d_call: -; j_call: TRBJ2-7; clone_size: many; cdr3_length: 13; cdr3_aa: CSVRGQFRPEQYF; cdr3_nt: TGCAGCGTTAGAGGACAGTTTAGACCCGAGCAGTACTTC
v_call: TRBV20-1; d_call: TRBD2; j_call: TRBJ2-1; clone_size: few; cdr3_length: 16; cdr3_aa: CSARDGASGNYNEQFF; cdr3_nt: TGCAGTGCTAGAGATGGAGCTAGCGGAAACTACAATGAGCAGTTCTTC
v_call: TRBV4-1; d_call: -; j_call: TRBJ2-3; clone_size: few; cdr3_length: 16; cdr3_aa: CASSRGILASTDTQYF; cdr3_nt: TGCGCCAGCAGCCGCGGAATACTAGCTAGCACAGATACGCAGTATTTT
v_call: TRBV7-9; d_call: -; j_call: TRBJ1-1; clone_size: -; cdr3_length: 16; cdr3_aa: CASSLGFWGKNTEAFF; cdr3_nt: TGTGCCAGCAGCTTAGGATTTTGGGGGAAAAACACTGAAGCTTTCTTT
v_call: TRBV12-3/TRBV12-4; d_call: TRBD2; j_call: TRBJ2-3; clone_size: -; cdr3_length: 16; cdr3_aa: CASSLMRSSGGKAQYF; cdr3_nt: TGTGCCAGCAGTTTAATGCGGTCTAGCGGGGGGAAAGCGCAGTATTTT
v_call: TRBV7-2; d_call: TRBD1; j_call: TRBJ2-7; clone_size: few; cdr3_length: 15; cdr3_aa: CASSLEVDRVYEQYF; cdr3_nt: TGTGCCAGCAGCTTAGAGGTGGACAGGGTCTACGAGCAGTACTTC
v_call: TRBV7-9; d_call: TRBD1; j_call: TRBJ2-5; clone_size: few; cdr3_length: 15; cdr3_aa: CASSLQGASQETQYF; cdr3_nt: TGTGCCAGCAGCTTACAGGGGGCGTCCCAAGAGACCCAGTACTTC
v_call: TRBV19; d_call: TRBD1; j_call: TRBJ2-2; clone_size: -; cdr3_length: 14; cdr3_aa: CATTGGFATGELFF; cdr3_nt: TGTGCCACCACAGGGGGCTTTGCCACCGGGGAGCTGTTTTTT
v_call: TRBV18; d_call: TRBD2; j_call: TRBJ2-1; clone_size: -; cdr3_length: 17; cdr3_aa: CASSPPRAGSSYNEQFF; cdr3_nt: TGTGCCAGCTCACCACCACGAGCGGGGAGCTCCTACAATGAGCAGTTCTTC
v_call: TRBV6-1; d_call: -; j_call: TRBJ2-3; clone_size: few; cdr3_length: 14; cdr3_aa: CASSVMEDTDTQYF; cdr3_nt: TGTGCCAGCAGTGTTATGGAGGATACAGATACGCAGTATTTT
v_call: TRBV5-1; d_call: -; j_call: TRBJ2-1; clone_size: -; cdr3_length: 13; cdr3_aa: CASSLAGPDQQFF; cdr3_nt: TGCGCCAGCAGCTTGGCTGGGCCGGACCAGCAGTTCTTC
v_call: TRBV6-2/TRBV6-3; d_call: -; j_call: TRBJ2-7; clone_size: -; cdr3_length: 15; cdr3_aa: CASSYSKLNNHEQYF; cdr3_nt: TGTGCCAGCAGTTACTCGAAACTGAACAACCACGAGCAGTACTTC
v_call: TRBV3-1; d_call: -; j_call: TRBJ1-1; clone_size: few; cdr3_length: 12; cdr3_aa: CASSQGRGEAFF; cdr3_nt: TGTGCCAGCAGCCAAGGGCGGGGTGAAGCTTTCTTT
v_call: TRBV3-1; d_call: TRBD2; j_call: TRBJ2-2; clone_size: -; cdr3_length: 17; cdr3_aa: CASSRLAGGSNTGELFF; cdr3_nt: TGTGCCAGCAGCCGACTAGCGGGAGGTTCGAACACCGGGGAGCTGTTTTTT
v_call: TRBV4-3; d_call: TRBD2; j_call: TRBJ2-7; clone_size: few; cdr3_length: 18; cdr3_aa: CASSQDGLAGGLEYEQYF; cdr3_nt: TGCGCCAGCAGCCAAGATGGGCTAGCGGGGGGGCTTGAGTACGAGCAGTACTTC
v_call: TRBV27; d_call: TRBD2; j_call: TRBJ2-7; clone_size: few; cdr3_length: 15; cdr3_aa: CASTSTSGGVHEQYF; cdr3_nt: TGTGCCAGCACCTCGACTAGCGGGGGTGTCCACGAGCAGTACTTC